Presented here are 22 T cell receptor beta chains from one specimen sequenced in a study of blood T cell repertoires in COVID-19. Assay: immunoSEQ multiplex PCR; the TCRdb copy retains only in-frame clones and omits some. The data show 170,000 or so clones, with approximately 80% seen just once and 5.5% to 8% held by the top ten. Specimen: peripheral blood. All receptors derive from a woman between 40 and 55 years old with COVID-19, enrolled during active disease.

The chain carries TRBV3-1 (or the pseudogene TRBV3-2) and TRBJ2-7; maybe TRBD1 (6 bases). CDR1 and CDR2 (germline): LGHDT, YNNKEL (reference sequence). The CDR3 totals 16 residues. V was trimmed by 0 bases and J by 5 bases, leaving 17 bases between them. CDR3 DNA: TGTGCCAGCAGCCAAGATCTTGCGGGTCAGGGGAACGAGCAGTACTTC. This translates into CASSQDLAGQGNEQYF.

Here the CDR3 reads CASSPDRGTRYTF. The CDR3 nucleotides read TGTGCCAGCAGTCCGGACAGGGGAACCCGGTACACCTTC. The chain links TRBV6-2 or TRBV6-3 to TRBJ1-2, with 9 bases that match TRBD1. V trimming: 5 bases; J trimming: 11 bases; junction bases outside the gene matches: 9. This CDR3 region has 13 residues. CDR1 is MNHEY and CDR2 is SVGEGT in the germline V gene.

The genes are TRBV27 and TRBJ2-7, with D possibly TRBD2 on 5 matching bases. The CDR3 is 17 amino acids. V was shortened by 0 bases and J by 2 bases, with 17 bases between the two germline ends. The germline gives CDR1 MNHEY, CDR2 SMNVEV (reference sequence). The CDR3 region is CASSLSRVVGWTYEQYF. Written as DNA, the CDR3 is TGTGCCAGCAGTTTATCGAGGGTAGTCGGTTGGACCTACGAGCAGTACTTC.

CDR3 bases: TGTGCCAGCACCCTCGGGGTTGCGAATTCACCCCTCCACTTT. Residues: CASTLGVANSPLHF. This chain links TRBV5-4 with TRBJ1-6; D unclear. The germline gives CDR1 SGHNT, CDR2 YYREEE (reference sequence). This CDR3 contains 14 residues. The V gene lost 6 bases and the J gene lost 7 bases, with 14 bases spanning the gap. Combining the CDR3 with reference TRBV5-4 and TRBJ1-6 gives the whole variable domain ETGVTQSPTHLIKTRGQQVTLRCSSQSGHNTVSWYQQALGQGPQFIFQYYREEENGRGNFPPRFSGLQFPNYSSELNVNALELDDSALYLCASTLGVANSPLHFGNGTRLTVT.

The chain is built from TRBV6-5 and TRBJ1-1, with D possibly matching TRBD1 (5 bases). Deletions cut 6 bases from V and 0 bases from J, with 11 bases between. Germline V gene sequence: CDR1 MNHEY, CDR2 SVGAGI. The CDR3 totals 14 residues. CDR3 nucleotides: TGTGCCAGCAGCGTGGGGGGTTTGAACACTGAAGCTTTCTTT. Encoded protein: CASSVGGLNTEAFF.

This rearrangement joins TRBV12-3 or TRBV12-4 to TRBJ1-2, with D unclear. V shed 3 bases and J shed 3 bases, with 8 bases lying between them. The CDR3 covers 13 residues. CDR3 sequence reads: CASSLSRDYGYTF. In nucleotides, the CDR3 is TGTGCCAGCAGTTTGTCCCGGGACTATGGCTACACCTTC.

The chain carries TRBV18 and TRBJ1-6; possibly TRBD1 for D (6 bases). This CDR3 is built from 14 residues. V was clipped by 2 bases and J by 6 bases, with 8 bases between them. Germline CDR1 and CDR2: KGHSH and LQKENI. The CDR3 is CASSPEQGNSPLHF. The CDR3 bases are TGTGCCAGCTCACCAGAACAGGGTAATTCACCCCTCCACTTT.

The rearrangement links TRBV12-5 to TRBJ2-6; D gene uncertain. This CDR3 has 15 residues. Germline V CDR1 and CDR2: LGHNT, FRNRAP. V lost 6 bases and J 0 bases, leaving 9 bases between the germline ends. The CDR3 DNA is TGTGCTAGTGGGTCTACTGACTCTGGGGCCAACGTCCTGACTTTC. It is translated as CASGSTDSGANVLTF.

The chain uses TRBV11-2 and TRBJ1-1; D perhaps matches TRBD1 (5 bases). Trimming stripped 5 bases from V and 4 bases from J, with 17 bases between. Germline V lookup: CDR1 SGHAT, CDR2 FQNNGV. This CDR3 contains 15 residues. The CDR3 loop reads CASSLGGLGITEAFF. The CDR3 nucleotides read TGTGCCAGCAGCCTCGGGGGGTTGGGAATCACTGAAGCTTTCTTT. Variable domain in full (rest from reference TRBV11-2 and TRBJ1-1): EAGVAQSPRYKIIEKRQSVAFWCNPISGHATLYWYQQILGQGPKLLIQFQNNGVVDDSQLPKDRFSAERLKGVDSTLKIQPAKLEDSAVYLCASSLGGLGITEAFFGQGTRLTVV.

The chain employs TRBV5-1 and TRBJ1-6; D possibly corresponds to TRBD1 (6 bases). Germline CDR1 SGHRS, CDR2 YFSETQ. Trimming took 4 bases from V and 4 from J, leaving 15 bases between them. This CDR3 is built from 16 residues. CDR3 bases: TGCGCCAGCAGCGGGGGCTCAGGGAGATATAATTCACCCCTCCACTTT. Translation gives CASSGGSGRYNSPLHF.

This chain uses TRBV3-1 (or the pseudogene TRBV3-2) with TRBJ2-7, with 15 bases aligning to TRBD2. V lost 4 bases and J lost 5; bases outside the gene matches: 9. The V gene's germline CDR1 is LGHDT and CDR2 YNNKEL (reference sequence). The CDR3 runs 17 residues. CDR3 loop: CASSPEGLAGGAHEQYF. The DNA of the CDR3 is TGTGCCAGCAGCCCCGAGGGACTAGCGGGAGGAGCCCACGAGCAGTACTTC.

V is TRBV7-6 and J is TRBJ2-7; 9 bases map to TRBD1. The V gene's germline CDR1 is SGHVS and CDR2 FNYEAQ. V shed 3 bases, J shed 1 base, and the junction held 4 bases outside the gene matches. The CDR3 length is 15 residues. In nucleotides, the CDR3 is TGTGCCAGCAGCTTGGCCGGGACAGGGTCCTACGAGCAGTACTTC. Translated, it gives CASSLAGTGSYEQYF. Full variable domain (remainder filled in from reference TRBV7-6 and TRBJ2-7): GAGVSQSPRYKVTKRGQDVALRCDPISGHVSLYWYRQALGQGPEFLTYFNYEAQQDKSGLPNDRFSAERPEGSISTLTIQRTEQRDSAMYRCASSLAGTGSYEQYFGPGTRLTVT.

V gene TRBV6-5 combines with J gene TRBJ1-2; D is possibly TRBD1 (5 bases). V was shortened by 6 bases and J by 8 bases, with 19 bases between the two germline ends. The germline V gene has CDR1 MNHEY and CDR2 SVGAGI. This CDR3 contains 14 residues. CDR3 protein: CASSLGLLYGGYTF. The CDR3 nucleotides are TGTGCCAGCAGCCTGGGACTGCTCTATGGAGGCTACACCTTC.

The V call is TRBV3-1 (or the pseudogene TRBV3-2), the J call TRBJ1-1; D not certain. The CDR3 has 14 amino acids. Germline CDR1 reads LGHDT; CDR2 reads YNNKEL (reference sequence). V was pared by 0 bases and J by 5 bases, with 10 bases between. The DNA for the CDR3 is TGTGCCAGCAGCCAAGATACACGATCTACTGAAGCTTTCTTT. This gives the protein CASSQDTRSTEAFF.

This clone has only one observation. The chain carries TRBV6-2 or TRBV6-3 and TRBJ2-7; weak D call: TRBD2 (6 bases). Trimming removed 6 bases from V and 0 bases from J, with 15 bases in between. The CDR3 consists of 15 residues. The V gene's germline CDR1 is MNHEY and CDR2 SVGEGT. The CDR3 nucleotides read TGTGCCAGCAGCCTAGTGGGGGGAAGCTCCTACGAGCAGTACTTC. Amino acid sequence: CASSLVGGSSYEQYF.

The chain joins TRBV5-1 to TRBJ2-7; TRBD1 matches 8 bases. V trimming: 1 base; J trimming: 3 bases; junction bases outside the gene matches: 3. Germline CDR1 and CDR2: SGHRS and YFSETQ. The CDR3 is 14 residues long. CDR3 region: CASSLPGQGYEQYF. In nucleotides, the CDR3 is TGCGCCAGCAGCTTGCCCGGACAGGGCTACGAGCAGTACTTC.

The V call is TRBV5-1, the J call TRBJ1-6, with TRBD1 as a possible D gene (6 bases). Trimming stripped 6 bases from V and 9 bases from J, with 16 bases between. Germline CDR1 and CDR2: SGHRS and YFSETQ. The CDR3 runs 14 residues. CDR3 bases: TGCGCCAGCAACCCGGGGGGGCTGGGTTCACCCCTCCACTTT. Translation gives CASNPGGLGSPLHF. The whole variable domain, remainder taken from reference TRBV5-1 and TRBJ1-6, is KAGVTQTPRYLIKTRGQQVTLSCSPISGHRSVSWYQQTPGQGLQFLFEYFSETQRNKGNFPGRFSGRQFSNSRSEMNVSTLELGDSALYLCASNPGGLGSPLHFGNGTRLTVT.

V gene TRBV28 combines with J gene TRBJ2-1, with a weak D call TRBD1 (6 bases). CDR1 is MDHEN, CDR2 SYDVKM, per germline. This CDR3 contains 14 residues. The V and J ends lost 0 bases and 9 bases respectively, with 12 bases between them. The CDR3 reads CASSLWAGDGEQFF. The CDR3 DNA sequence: TGTGCCAGCAGTTTATGGGCAGGGGATGGTGAGCAGTTCTTC.

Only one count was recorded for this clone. The CDR3 reads CASSFLGAEAFF. Written as DNA, the CDR3 is TGTGCCAGCAGTTTTTTGGGAGCTGAAGCTTTCTTT. The V and J genes are TRBV12-3 or TRBV12-4 and TRBJ1-1; D gene uncertain. Trimming shortened V by 3 bases and J by 6 bases, and 8 bases separated the two germline ends. The CDR3 sequence is 12 residues long.

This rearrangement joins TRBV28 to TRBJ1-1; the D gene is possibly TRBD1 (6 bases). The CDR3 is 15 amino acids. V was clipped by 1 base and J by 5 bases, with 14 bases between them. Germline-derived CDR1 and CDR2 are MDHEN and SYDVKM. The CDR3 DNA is TGTGCCAGCAGTTTATTGATCGGGGGGCAAACTGAAGCTTTCTTT. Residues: CASSLLIGGQTEAFF.

The CDR3 is CASSLDRGDYGYTF. As DNA, the CDR3 is TGTGCCAGCAGCTTAGACAGGGGTGACTATGGCTACACCTTC. This rearrangement joins TRBV5-5 to TRBJ1-2; 8 bases match TRBD1. The ends lost 2 bases at V and 3 bases at J; junction bases unmatched: 3. The CDR3 consists of 14 residues. Germline assignment: CDR1 SGHKS and CDR2 YYEKEE (reference sequence). Full variable domain (rest looked up from reference TRBV5-5 and TRBJ1-2): DAGVTQSPTHLIKTRGQQVTLRCSPISGHKSVSWYQQVLGQGPQFIFQYYEKEERGRGNFPDRFSARQFPNYSSELNVNALLLGDSALYLCASSLDRGDYGYTFGSGTRLTVV.

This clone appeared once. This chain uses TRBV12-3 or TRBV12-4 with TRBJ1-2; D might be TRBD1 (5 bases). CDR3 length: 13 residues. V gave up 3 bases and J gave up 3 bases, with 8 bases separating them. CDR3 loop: CASSFRVDYGYTF. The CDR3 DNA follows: TGTGCCAGCAGTTTCAGGGTAGACTATGGCTACACCTTC.